A selection of T cell receptor beta chains follows, all from one sample in a study of T cells in tumors after PD-1 blockade. Assay used: immunoSEQ multiplex PCR; TCRdb lists only in-frame clones, some missing. In the table there are approximately 2,000 clones, about two thirds of which are singletons. Here the sequenced sample was tumor tissue, taken before anti-PD-1 treatment. The origin of the receptors is a human donor with basal cell carcinoma. The CDR3 runs from the conserved cysteine through the conserved F or W. Fields, in order: V gene, CDR3 protein.

>TRBV6-5
CASSYSLTNTDTQYF
>TRBV6-4
CASSTSGGATDTQYF
>TRBV6-1
CASSDFMVNSPLHF
>TRBV29-1
CSVEAGEGASYEQYF
>TRBV19
CASSIQGSYQPQHF
>TRBV5-1
CASSLDGQGIGNEQFF
>TRBV5-6
CASSLSLRREGNTEAFF
>TRBV5-1
CASSLPTDTDTQYF
>TRBV18
CASSPEGDQPQHF
>TRBV28
CASSFEGLAGGNSYF
>TRBV5-1
CASSGPGTGGTYEQYF
>TRBV19
CASSIAGGQTGELFF
>TRBV20-1
CSASSNYGYTF
>TRBV2
CASSGAQGANQPQHF
>TRBV5-6
CASSLGERNYGYTF
>TRBV27
CASSFRGTTEAFF
>TRBV10-3
CATLRADTQYF
>TRBV12-5
CASGFRTGTYNEQFF
>TRBV5-6
CASSPGQAANEKLFF
>TRBV28
CASRGQGRSYEQYF
>TRBV19
CASSIRNEQFF
>TRBV23-1
CASSQIVHGATQETQYF
>TRBV2
CASSGQGRVETQYF
>TRBV14
CASSQGGTIADTQYF
>TRBV4-1
CASSQEGRGSGNQPQHF
>TRBV4-2
CASSQDRDEQYF
>TRBV5-6
CASSLADGTEAFF
>TRBV4-2
CASSPKTSGGADTQYF
>TRBV28
CASSPPGGYEQYF
>TRBV20-1
CSASRGGGMNTEAFF
>TRBV28
CASSSERVADTQYF
>TRBV5-1
CASSLLLGGAGNEQFF
>TRBV29-1
CSTGQGGNEQFF
>TRBV5-6
CASSLGHDTEAFF
>TRBV10-2
CASSDRGETQYF
>TRBV3-1/TRBV3-2
CASSDSIPFAKKNIQYF